This T cell receptor beta chain came from a study of blood T cell repertoires in COVID-19. Study details: From the United States, Italy and Spain came samples of acute and convalescent COVID-19. The analysed material was cDNA or gDNA that came from T cells, B-cell-depleted T cells, or PBMCs.

Germline CDR1 is SGHTA and CDR2 is FQGNSA. The CDR3 has 16 amino acids. V gave up 1 base and J gave up 4 bases, with 11 bases separating them. The table came from immunoSEQ multiplex PCR; TCRdb's copy has only in-frame clones and leaves some out. The sample lists around 140,000 clones, around 90% occurring once. The chain recombines TRBV7-2 with TRBJ2-6; D possibly corresponds to TRBD1 (5 bases). Sequences were obtained from peripheral blood. The sequence was collected from a human donor in a cohort sampled during active COVID-19. Written as DNA, the CDR3 is TGTGCCAGCAGCTTAGTCAGGGCGGCCGGGGCCAACGTCCTGACTTTC. This translates into CASSLVRAAGANVLTF.